In its sample, the clone carrying this T cell receptor beta chain was seen a few times. Its antigen is as yet unknown. A much larger clone differs from this one at a single base, so this may be a read error. The data are from a study of naive and memory T cell subsets. General observations from the study: Diversity fell and Gini index rose from naive through CM, EM, EMRA. In naive cells, over 90% of TCR sequences were seen only once.

CMV status came from CD4+ T cell IFNgamma after overnight CMV lysate stimulation of fresh PBMCs. Two oligonucleotides, mixed equimolar, formed the beta constant-region primer covering TRBC1 and TRBC2. Four rounds of PCR amplified the ligated cDNA using nested alpha and beta constant-region primers plus SP2. The cDNA 3' end received a ligated single-stranded oligonucleotide carrying the SP2 primer and a 12-nucleotide UMI. Each CDR3 protein gets one entry after TCRdb re-called the UMI-ligation and nested PCR reads with MiXCR. The sample has about 17,000 distinct CDR3 sequences, 8.7% seen once. There are 13 residues in the CDR3. V lost 1 base to trimming and J lost 2 bases, with 6 bases between them. CDR1 is LNHDA, CDR2 SQIVND, per germline (reference sequence).

Sample: central memory CD8+ T cells from blood. The chain recombines TRBV19 with TRBJ2-7; no clear D gene. This TCR was recovered from a human donor in good health. CDR3 sequence reads: CASSIGRTYEQYF. The CDR3 region has the DNA TGTGCCAGTAGTATAGGACGGACCTACGAGCAGTACTTC.